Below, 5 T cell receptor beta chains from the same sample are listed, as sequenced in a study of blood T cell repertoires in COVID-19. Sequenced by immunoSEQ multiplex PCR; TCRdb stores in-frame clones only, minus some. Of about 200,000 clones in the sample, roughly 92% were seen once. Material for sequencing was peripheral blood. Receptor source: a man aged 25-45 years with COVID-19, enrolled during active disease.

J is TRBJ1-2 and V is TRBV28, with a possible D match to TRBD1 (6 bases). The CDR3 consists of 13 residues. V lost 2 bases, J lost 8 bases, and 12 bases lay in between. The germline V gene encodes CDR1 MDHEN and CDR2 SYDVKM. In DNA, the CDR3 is TGTGCCAGCAGTTTAGGGGGCGCGGAAGGCTACACCTTC. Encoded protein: CASSLGGAEGYTF.

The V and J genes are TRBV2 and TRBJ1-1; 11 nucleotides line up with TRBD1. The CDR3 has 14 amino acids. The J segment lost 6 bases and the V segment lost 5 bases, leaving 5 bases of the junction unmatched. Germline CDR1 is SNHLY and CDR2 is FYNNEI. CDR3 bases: TGTGCCAGCAGTCGGACAGGGGGCAGGGCTGAAGCTTTCTTT. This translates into CASSRTGGRAEAFF.

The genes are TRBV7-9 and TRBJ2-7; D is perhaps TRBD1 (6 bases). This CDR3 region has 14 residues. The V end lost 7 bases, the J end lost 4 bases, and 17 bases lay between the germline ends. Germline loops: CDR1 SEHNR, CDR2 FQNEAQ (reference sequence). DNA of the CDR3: TGTGCCAGCACCCAGAATGGGGGCAGGTACGAGCAGTACTTC. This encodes CASTQNGGRYEQYF.

For the CDR3, the DNA is TGCGCCAGCAGCTTGGCTGGAGTTGATAGTGGCTACACCTTC. Translation gives CASSLAGVDSGYTF. The V gene is TRBV5-1, the J gene TRBJ1-2, with unresolved D. Germline V CDR1 and CDR2: SGHRS, YFSETQ. The CDR3 totals 14 residues. Deletions cut 0 bases from V and 7 bases from J, with 13 bases between.

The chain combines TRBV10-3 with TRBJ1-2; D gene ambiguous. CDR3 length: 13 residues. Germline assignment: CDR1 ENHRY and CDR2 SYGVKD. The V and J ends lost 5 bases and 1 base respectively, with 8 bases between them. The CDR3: CAISREGNYGYTF. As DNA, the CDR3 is TGTGCCATCAGTAGGGAGGGTAACTATGGCTACACCTTC.